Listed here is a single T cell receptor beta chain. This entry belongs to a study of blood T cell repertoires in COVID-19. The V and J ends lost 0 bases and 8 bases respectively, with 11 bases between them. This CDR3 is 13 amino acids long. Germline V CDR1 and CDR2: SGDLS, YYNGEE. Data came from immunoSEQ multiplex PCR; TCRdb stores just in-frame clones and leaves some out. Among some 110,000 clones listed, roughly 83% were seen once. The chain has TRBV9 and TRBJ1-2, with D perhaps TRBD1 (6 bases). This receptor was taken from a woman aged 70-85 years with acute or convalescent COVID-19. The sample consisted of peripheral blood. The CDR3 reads CASSVAGTTGYTF. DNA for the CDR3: TGTGCCAGCAGCGTAGCCGGGACAACGGGCTACACCTTC.